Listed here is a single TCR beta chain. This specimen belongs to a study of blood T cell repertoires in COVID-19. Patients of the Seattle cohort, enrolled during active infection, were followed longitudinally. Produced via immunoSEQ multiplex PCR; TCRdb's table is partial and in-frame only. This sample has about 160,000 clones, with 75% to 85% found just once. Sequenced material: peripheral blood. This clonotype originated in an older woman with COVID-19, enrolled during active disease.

The CDR3 DNA sequence: TGTGCTAGTGGTGTCGCTATTCCGACAGAGATGAACTACGAGCAGTACGTC. Translated: CASGVAIPTEMNYEQYV. The J gene is TRBJ2-7, the V gene TRBV12-5; TRBD1 is a possible D gene (5 bases). V was pared by 5 bases and J by 3 bases, with 23 bases between. CDR3 length equals 17 residues. Germline CDR1 reads LGHNT; CDR2 reads FRNRAP.